Listed below are T cell receptor beta chains from one sample, sequenced in a study of T cells in Graves' hyperthyroidism and ophthalmopathy. TCRdb processed the multiplex PCR reads anew with MiXCR; each CDR3 protein has one entry. The table has about 360,000 distinct CDR3 sequences, less than 15% seen once. Sequenced material: blood. The receptors derive from a woman aged 18-30 years with Graves' hyperthyroidism. CDR3s include the opening cysteine and the closing phenylalanine or tryptophan. Each record gives: D gene, J gene, V gene, clone size, CDR3 DNA, CDR3 protein. D genes are given only for firm matches. Clone size is given for some rows only: seen once, a few or many times, or a class if the clone is expanded.

TRBD1,TRBJ2-3,TRBV19,-,TGTGCCAGTAGTATGGGGACAGCAGATGCGCAGTATTTT,CASSMGTADAQYF
TRBD2,TRBJ2-7,TRBV27,many,TGTGCCAGCAGTCTGACTAGCGGCTTCTACGAGCAGTACTTC,CASSLTSGFYEQYF
TRBD2,TRBJ2-3,TRBV25-1,-,TGTGCCAGCAGTCCGAATAGCGGGGGCACAGATACGCAGTATTTT,CASSPNSGGTDTQYF
-,TRBJ1-5,TRBV6-1,many,TGTGCCAGCACGCCCTCGCGAGCGGGCAATCAGCCCCAGCATTTT,CASTPSRAGNQPQHF
TRBD2,TRBJ2-3,TRBV27,many,TGTGCCAGTAGGGGGACTAGCGGGAGCACAGATACGCAGTATTTT,CASRGTSGSTDTQYF
TRBD1,TRBJ2-7,TRBV7-2,few,TGTGCCAGCAGCTCCGGGACAGGTCTCTCCTACGAGCAGTACTTC,CASSSGTGLSYEQYF
-,TRBJ2-1,TRBV3-1,many,TGTGCCAGCAGCCAATCTTGGGACCCACCCCCTAATGAGCAGTTCTTC,CASSQSWDPPPNEQFF
-,TRBJ2-1,TRBV28,-,TGTGCCAGCCGGCGCCAGGGGGGCGGGACGAGGGGCAATGAGCAGTTCTTC,CASRRQGGGTRGNEQFF
TRBD1,TRBJ1-2,TRBV29-1,many,TGCAGCGTGGGACAGGGGCTAAACTATGGCTACACCTTC,CSVGQGLNYGYTF
TRBD2,TRBJ2-1,TRBV7-2,many,TGTGCCAGCACCCACGGGGGGAGGTCCTACAATGAGCAGTTCTTC,CASTHGGRSYNEQFF
-,TRBJ1-3,TRBV19,-,TGTGCCAGTAGCGCCGGGTTTGGGAAAGTCTCTGGAAACACCATATATTTT,CASSAGFGKVSGNTIYF
TRBD2,TRBJ2-7,TRBV29-1,-,TGCAGCGTGACGACTAGCGTTAGCTCCTACGAGCAGTACTTC,CSVTTSVSSYEQYF
-,TRBJ1-5,TRBV2,many,TGTGCCAGCGATCGCGACAATCAGCCCCAGCATTTT,CASDRDNQPQHF
-,TRBJ1-5,TRBV20-1,many,TGCAGTGCGCTCCGGGACACTGGGGATCAGCCCCAGCATTTT,CSALRDTGDQPQHF
-,TRBJ1-5,TRBV19,once,TGTGCCAGTAGTATCTTAGCTGACAGAGCCGATTTCCTGCAGGGGCCCCAGCATTTT,CASSILADRADFLQGPQHF
-,TRBJ2-4,TRBV27,-,TGTGCCAGCACAGCCTGGCGGGGAAACATTCAGTACTTC,CASTAWRGNIQYF
-,TRBJ1-1,TRBV19,-,TGTGCCACCCATCGATGGGCTCAGCGGGACACTGAAGCTTTCTTT,CATHRWAQRDTEAFF
-,TRBJ2-1,TRBV2,many,TGTGCCAGCAGTGAAGGGTACTACAATGAGCAGTTCTTC,CASSEGYYNEQFF
-,TRBJ2-7,TRBV7-9,many,TGTGCCAGCAGCTTGGACAGCGAGCAGTACTTC,CASSLDSEQYF
-,TRBJ2-2,TRBV7-9,many,TGTGCCAGCAGCTTACGGCGAGATCGGGGTAACACCGGGGAGCTGTTTTTT,CASSLRRDRGNTGELFF
-,TRBJ1-3,TRBV11-2,many,TGTGCCAGCAGCTACCCCGGGGGAAACACCATATATTTT,CASSYPGGNTIYF
-,TRBJ1-3,TRBV28,-,TGTGCCAGCAGTTCCCCGTGGGGGAGGACCTCTGGAAACACCATATATTTT,CASSSPWGRTSGNTIYF
TRBD1,TRBJ1-2,TRBV12-3/TRBV12-4,many,TGTGCCAGCAGTTTTCCCGTTGCCCGGCAGGGGGCTGGTGGCTACACCTTC,CASSFPVARQGAGGYTF
TRBD2,TRBJ2-1,TRBV28,many,TGTGCCAGCAGTGGGGGGGACCAACATCAGGGAGAGCAGTTCTTC,CASSGGDQHQGEQFF
-,TRBJ2-2,TRBV28,many,TGTGCCAGCAGCCGGAGTAAGGTCGCCGGGGAGCTGTTTTTT,CASSRSKVAGELFF
-,TRBJ1-3,TRBV5-1,-,TGCGCCAGCAGCTTAGGTTGGGACTCTGGAAACACCATATATTTT,CASSLGWDSGNTIYF
-,TRBJ2-7,TRBV3-1,many,TGTGCCAGCAGCCTAGGGGAGTTTTCCTACGAGCAGTACTTC,CASSLGEFSYEQYF
-,TRBJ1-1,TRBV2,many,TGTGCCAGCAGGAGGACGTCCCCTGAAGCTTTCTTT,CASRRTSPEAFF
-,TRBJ2-7,TRBV7-2,many,TGTGCCAGCAGCTTAGTACCGACAGCTTCCTACGAGCAGTACTTC,CASSLVPTASYEQYF
-,TRBJ2-5,TRBV24-1,once,TGTGCCACCAGTGATATTGACGGAGGTCGTCGGGAGACCCAGTACTTC,CATSDIDGGRRETQYF